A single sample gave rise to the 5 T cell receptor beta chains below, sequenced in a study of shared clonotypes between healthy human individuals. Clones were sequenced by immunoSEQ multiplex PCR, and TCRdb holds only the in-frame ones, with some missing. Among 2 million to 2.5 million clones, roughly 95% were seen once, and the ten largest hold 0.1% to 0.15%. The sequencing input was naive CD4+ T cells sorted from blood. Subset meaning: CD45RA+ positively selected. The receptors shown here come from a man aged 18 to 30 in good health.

The CDR3 protein is CASSLGGRKNQPQHF. The CDR3 DNA is TGTGCCAGCAGCTTAGGGGGACGGAAAAATCAGCCCCAGCATTTT. J is TRBJ1-5 and V is TRBV11-2, with a weak D call TRBD1 (5 bases). There are 15 residues in the CDR3. Germline V gene data show CDR1 as SGHAT and CDR2 as FQNNGV. V lost 1 base, J lost 4 bases, and 11 bases lay in between.

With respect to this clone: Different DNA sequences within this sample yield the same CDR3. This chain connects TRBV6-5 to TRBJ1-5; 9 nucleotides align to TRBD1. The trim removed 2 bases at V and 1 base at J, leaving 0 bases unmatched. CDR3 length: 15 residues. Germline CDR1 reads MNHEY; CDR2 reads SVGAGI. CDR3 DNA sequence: TGTGCCAGCAGTTACGGACAGGGGAGCAATCAGCCCCAGCATTTT. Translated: CASSYGQGSNQPQHF.

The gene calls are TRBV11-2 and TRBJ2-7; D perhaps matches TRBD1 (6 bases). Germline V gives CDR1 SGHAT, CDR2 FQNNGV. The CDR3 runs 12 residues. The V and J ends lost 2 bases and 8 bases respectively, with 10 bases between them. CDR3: CASSLTGLQQYF. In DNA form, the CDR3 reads TGTGCCAGCAGCTTAACAGGGTTGCAGCAGTACTTC.

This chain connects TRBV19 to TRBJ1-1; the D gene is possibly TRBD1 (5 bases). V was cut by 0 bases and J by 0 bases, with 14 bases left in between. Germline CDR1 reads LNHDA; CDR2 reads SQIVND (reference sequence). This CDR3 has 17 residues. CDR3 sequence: CASSIESRGNMNTEAFF. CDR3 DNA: TGTGCCAGTAGTATAGAGTCCCGGGGCAATATGAACACTGAAGCTTTCTTT.

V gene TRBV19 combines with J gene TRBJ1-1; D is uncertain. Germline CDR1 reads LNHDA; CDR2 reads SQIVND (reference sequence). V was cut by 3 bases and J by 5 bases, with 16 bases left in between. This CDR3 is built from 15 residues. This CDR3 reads CASSMEAAGRTEAFF. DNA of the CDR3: TGTGCCAGTAGTATGGAAGCGGCAGGACGGACTGAAGCTTTCTTT.